The 15 T cell receptor beta chains in this list originate from one sample, sequenced in a study of blood T cells in healthy people across ages. Next came a second PCR, run for roughly 6 to 11 cycles, which used a sample-barcoded 5' primer along with a J-beta primer mix. One entry per CDR3 protein results from TCRdb running MiXCR on the 5' RACE reads. The sample has about 1,500,000 distinct CDR3 sequences; around 39% are singletons. Sequencing input: blood. The receptors originated from a woman in her late teens or twenties in good health.

This clonotype was seen many times. The J gene is TRBJ1-4, the V gene TRBV2; a possible D gene is TRBD1 (6 bases). From germline, CDR1 is SNHLY and CDR2 FYNNEI. The CDR3 has 15 residues. V lost 7 bases and J 7 bases, leaving 19 bases between the germline ends. The CDR3 region has the DNA TGTGCCAGCACCTCTCCACAGGGAAGGGGTGAAAAACTGTTTTTT. The encoded protein is CASTSPQGRGEKLFF. Supplemented by reference TRBV2 and TRBJ1-4, the full variable domain reads EPEVTQTPSHQVTQMGQEVILRCVPISNHLYFYWYRQILGQKVEFLVSFYNNEISEKSEIFDDQFSVERPDGSNFTLKIRSTKLEDSAMYFCASTSPQGRGEKLFFGSGTQLSVL.

This chain links TRBV20-1 with TRBJ2-1, with TRBD2 identical over 7 bases. Germline V gene lookup returns CDR1 DFQATT and CDR2 SNEGSKA (reference sequence). The CDR3 has 14 amino acids. V was clipped by 3 bases and J by 3 bases; unmatched bases: 5. Written as DNA, the CDR3 is TGCAGTGCTAGGAGAAGCGGGGTCTACAATGAGCAGTTCTTC. It encodes CSARRSGVYNEQFF.

The genes are TRBV27 and TRBJ2-7; D may be TRBD2 (5 bases). The CDR3 is 14 amino acids. V was clipped by 5 bases and J by 5 bases, with 16 bases between them. The germline V gene encodes CDR1 MNHEY and CDR2 SMNVEV (reference sequence). The chain's CDR3 is CASSQLPGSNEQYF. CDR3 DNA sequence: TGTGCCAGCAGTCAACTACCGGGATCTAACGAGCAGTACTTC.

This chain's CDR3 is CAISGSTGTYEQYF. The CDR3 DNA sequence: TGTGCCATCAGTGGTTCGACAGGGACCTACGAGCAGTACTTC. The rearrangement uses TRBV10-3 and TRBJ2-7; TRBD1 matches 7 bases. Germline V gives CDR1 ENHRY, CDR2 SYGVKD. The V and J ends lost 4 bases and 2 bases, in that order; junction bases with no gene match: 5. The CDR3 consists of 14 residues.

V is TRBV9 and J is TRBJ2-1, with D perhaps TRBD1 or TRBD2 (5 bases each). The V and J ends lost 3 bases and 6 bases respectively, with 19 bases between them. Germline V gene lookup returns CDR1 SGDLS and CDR2 YYNGEE. The CDR3 extends over 16 amino acids. The DNA for the CDR3 is TGTGCCAGCAGCGCGCAACTACAGGACTTTAGCAATGAGCAGTTCTTC. It codes for CASSAQLQDFSNEQFF.

The rearrangement uses TRBV6-1 and TRBJ2-7; D is tentatively TRBD1 or TRBD2 (5 bases each). The assigned J gene may be wrong: the sequence end matches TRBJ2-5 better. The V gene's germline CDR1 is MNHNS and CDR2 SASEGT. CDR3 length: 16 amino acids. The CDR3 region is CASSEEKGRAYGTQYF. The DNA for the CDR3 is TGTGCCAGCAGTGAAGAGAAGGGACGGGCGTACGGGACCCAGTACTTC.

In its sample, this clonotype was seen a few times. The J gene is TRBJ2-5, the V gene TRBV24-1; 7 bases are shared with TRBD2. V lost 3 bases and J lost 8; bases outside the gene matches: 8. CDR3 size: 14 residues. Germline V CDR1 and CDR2: KGHDR, SFDVKD. Here the CDR3 DNA reads TGTGCCACCAGTGATCTAGCGGAGCGGCCAACCCAGTACTTC. This encodes CATSDLAERPTQYF.

The chain has TRBV7-9 and TRBJ2-7; 9 nucleotides line up with TRBD1. This CDR3 is 13 amino acids long. Germline V gene data show CDR1 as SEHNR and CDR2 as FQNEAQ (reference sequence). J was trimmed by 3 bases and V by 9 bases; bases with no gene match: 6. CDR3 sequence reads: CASETGGYYEQYF. The CDR3, as DNA: TGTGCCAGTGAAACAGGGGGCTACTACGAGCAGTACTTC.

This rearrangement joins TRBV27 to TRBJ2-6; no reliable D call. The V end was cut by 3 bases, the J end by 0 bases, with 12 bases between. The CDR3 consists of 17 residues. The germline V gene encodes CDR1 MNHEY and CDR2 SMNVEV (reference sequence). The DNA for the CDR3 is TGTGCCAGCAGTTTCGGAATAACCAGCTCTGGGGCCAACGTCCTGACTTTC. It translates to CASSFGITSSGANVLTF.

This clonotype was counted only a few times. The rearrangement links TRBV29-1 to TRBJ2-2; D tentatively reads TRBD1 or TRBD2 (5 bases each). V lost 4 bases to trimming and J lost 1 base, with 10 bases between them. The length of the CDR3 is 14 residues. Germline V gives CDR1 SQVTM, CDR2 ANQGSEA. This CDR3 is CSVARGENTGELFF. CDR3 bases: TGCAGCGTTGCACGAGGGGAGAACACCGGGGAGCTGTTTTTT.

CDR3 sequence reads: CASSWGAGVPYEQYF. In nucleotides, the CDR3 is TGCGCCAGCAGCTGGGGGGCGGGAGTCCCCTACGAGCAGTACTTC. The chain combines TRBV5-1 with TRBJ2-4; D possibly corresponds to TRBD2 (7 bases). The J call may be wrong; the DNA end is better matched by TRBJ2-7. The length of the CDR3 is 15 residues. Germline CDR1 is SGHRS and CDR2 is YFSETQ.

In its sample, this clonotype was seen many times. The V call is TRBV9, the J call TRBJ2-5; D might be TRBD2 (6 bases). The CDR3 extends over 13 amino acids. In germline, CDR1 is SGDLS, CDR2 YYNGEE. The germline V and J ends were trimmed by 2 bases and 4 bases, with 9 bases remaining between them. The CDR3 DNA is TGTGCCAGCAGCGTCGGGACTGGAGAGACCCAGTACTTC. Encoded protein: CASSVGTGETQYF.

This clonotype was counted only a few times. The chain couples TRBV5-1 to TRBJ2-1; the match to TRBD2 covers 9 bases. Germline CDR1 is SGHRS and CDR2 is YFSETQ. This CDR3 comprises 16 residues. Unmatched junction bases numbered 13, after V lost 3 bases and J lost 9 bases. The CDR3 region has the DNA TGCGCCAGCAGCTCACAGACTAGCGGACCCTTAGGTGAGCAGTTCTTC. Residues: CASSSQTSGPLGEQFF.

The CDR3 sequence is CASSQVTPSSTGTDGYTF. The CDR3 coding sequence is TGTGCCAGCAGCCAAGTCACACCCAGCTCAACAGGGACCGACGGCTACACCTTC. The chain is built from TRBV4-2 and TRBJ1-2; D perhaps matches TRBD1 (6 bases). Trimming cost V 1 base and J 8 bases, with 26 bases left between them. The CDR3 covers 18 residues. Germline V gives CDR1 LGHNA, CDR2 YNFKEQ.

This clonotype has only a few counts. The chain uses TRBV4-1 and TRBJ2-3; 10 positions agree with TRBD1. Germline V gives CDR1 MGHRA, CDR2 YSYEKL. This CDR3 is built from 18 residues. The junction had 13 bases not matched to a gene; V was cut back by 4 bases and J by 3 bases. The DNA for the CDR3 is TGCGCCAGCAGCCTCCGGGACAGGGGAGGGACAGGAACAGATACGCAGTATTTT. Its translation: CASSLRDRGGTGTDTQYF.